Shown below are 21 T cell receptor beta chains from a single sample sequenced in a study of shared clonotypes between healthy human individuals. Libraries were prepared by immunoSEQ multiplex PCR; TCRdb keeps only in-frame clonotypes and omits some of them. The repertoire consists of roughly 480,000 clones, with around 80% occurring once and the leading ten covering 10% to 15%. Sequenced: PBMCs. The receptors shown here come from a woman in her forties in good health. Some clones in this sample may be carry-over from other donors' samples.

The chain has TRBV18 and TRBJ2-1; the match to TRBD1 covers 9 bases. Trimming removed 6 bases from V and 1 base from J; junction bases left unmatched: 7. Germline V gene data show CDR1 as KGHSH and CDR2 as LQKENI. This CDR3 contains 16 residues. CDR3 nucleotide sequence: TGTGCCAGCTCCTACGGGGGGACAGGGTCCTACAATGAGCAGTTCTTC. This encodes CASSYGGTGSYNEQFF.

J is TRBJ1-1 and V is TRBV19; 11 nucleotides agree with TRBD1. The CDR3 has 14 amino acids. CDR1 and CDR2 (germline): LNHDA, SQIVND (reference sequence). V lost 6 bases and J lost 7; bases outside the gene matches: 7. The CDR3 sequence: CASSPPGQGGEAFF. CDR3 sequence (DNA): TGTGCCAGTAGCCCGCCGGGACAGGGGGGTGAAGCTTTCTTT.

V usage is TRBV21-1 and J usage is TRBJ2-4. TRBV21-1 is given as a pseudogene. This CDR3 region has 16 residues. DNA for the CDR3: TGTGCCAGCAGCAAAGTGGAACCTCGACCCGGAACTATTCAGTACTTC. Its translation is CASSKVEPRPGTIQYF.

The chain has TRBV7-9 and TRBJ1-2; weak D call: TRBD1 (6 bases). The germline CDR1 and CDR2 sequences are SEHNR and FQNEAQ (reference sequence). CDR3 size: 13 residues. The ends were cut back, 8 bases at V and 5 bases at J, with 15 bases in the middle. Written as DNA, the CDR3 is TGTGCCAGCTTGGGACAAGAAGAGTATGGCTACACCTTC. Translating it yields CASLGQEEYGYTF.

This sequence joins TRBV11-1 and TRBJ2-7, with 10 bases matching TRBD2. Trimming took 6 bases from V and 4 from J; bases not matched to a gene: 6. The CDR3 contains 14 residues. From germline, CDR1 is SGHAT and CDR2 FQDESV (reference sequence). The chain's CDR3 is CASSWTSGPYEQYF. CDR3 coding DNA: TGTGCCAGCAGTTGGACTAGCGGACCTTACGAGCAGTACTTC.

The rearrangement joins TRBV27 to TRBJ1-2, with a weak D call TRBD1 (6 bases). From germline, CDR1 is MNHEY and CDR2 SMNVEV (reference sequence). This CDR3 has 16 residues. Trimming removed 3 bases at V and 0 bases at J, with 14 bases between. DNA of the CDR3: TGTGCCAGCAGTTTTAGGGGGACCCTATCTAACTATGGCTACACCTTC. Its protein is CASSFRGTLSNYGYTF.

This chain links TRBV6-4 with TRBJ2-3, with 8 positions matching TRBD2. Germline V gene lookup returns CDR1 MRHNA and CDR2 SNTAGT. The CDR3 consists of 15 residues. V gave up 3 bases and J gave up 4 bases; unmatched junction bases: 6. As DNA, the CDR3 is TGTGCCAGCAGTGAGGAGGCGGGAGGCGCAGATACGCAGTATTTT. As protein: CASSEEAGGADTQYF.

This clone was picked up one time. The chain employs TRBV11-2 and TRBJ2-2; the D is unclear. The CDR3 length is 14 residues. Per germline, CDR1 SGHAT and CDR2 FQNNGV. With 1 base removed from V and 5 bases from J, the gap between germline ends came to 8 bases. CDR3 sequence: CASSLGGRTGELFF. For the CDR3, the DNA is TGTGCCAGCAGCTTAGGTGGCAGAACCGGGGAGCTGTTTTTT.

This sequence joins TRBV27 and TRBJ2-3; 14 bases fit TRBD2. This CDR3 spans 21 amino acids. The trim removed 3 bases at V and 4 bases at J, leaving 18 bases unmatched. CDR1 is MNHEY and CDR2 is SMNVEV in the germline V gene (reference sequence). CDR3 loop: CASSFLPPGTSGSVLSDTQYF. The DNA for the CDR3 is TGTGCCAGCAGTTTCCTCCCTCCTGGGACTAGCGGGAGTGTGCTCTCAGATACGCAGTATTTT.

The chain uses TRBV5-1 and TRBJ1-1; D call uncertain. Germline V gives CDR1 SGHRS, CDR2 YFSETQ. V gave up 5 bases and J gave up 9 bases, with 17 bases separating them. The CDR3 covers 13 residues. The CDR3: CASRGSDLNKAFF. DNA of the CDR3: TGCGCCAGCAGGGGGTCAGATCTTAACAAAGCTTTCTTT.

This chain uses TRBV7-8 with TRBJ2-7; 13 positions match TRBD2. V shed 5 bases and J 3 bases; nucleotides not matched to a gene: 13. This CDR3 contains 18 residues. CDR1 is SGHVS and CDR2 is FQNEAQ in the germline V gene. This CDR3 is CASSARGLAGSLNYEQYF. In DNA, the CDR3 is TGTGCCAGCAGCGCCCGGGGACTAGCGGGATCATTGAACTACGAGCAGTACTTC.

This chain connects TRBV7-9 to TRBJ1-1; tentative D call: TRBD1 (5 bases). CDR1 and CDR2 from the germline V gene are SEHNR and FQNEAQ (reference sequence). V dropped 2 bases and J dropped 2 bases, with 18 bases sitting between them. The CDR3 is made up of 17 amino acids. The CDR3 nucleotides read TGTGCCAGCAGCTTAACGGTCGCCCAGAGGGGAAACACTGAAGCTTTCTTT. Translated: CASSLTVAQRGNTEAFF.

The V and J genes are TRBV2 and TRBJ2-5; D remains ambiguous. The germline gives CDR1 SNHLY, CDR2 FYNNEI. The CDR3 covers 13 residues. Trimming stripped 5 bases from V and 1 base from J, with 8 bases between. CDR3 coding DNA: TGTGCCAGCAGTCCACACCTCCAAGAGACCCAGTACTTC. Residues: CASSPHLQETQYF.

The chain employs TRBV6-5 and TRBJ2-1; the match to TRBD2 covers 7 bases. This CDR3 is 15 amino acids long. V was clipped by 0 bases and J by 5 bases; unmatched bases: 4. Germline CDR1 reads MNHEY; CDR2 reads SVGAGI. The CDR3, as DNA: TGTGCCAGCAGTTACTCACGCGGGAGCCACAATGAGCAGTTCTTC. It codes for CASSYSRGSHNEQFF.

This clone occurred once. A read error is the likely source, as a far larger clone sits one nucleotide away. The rearrangement joins TRBV2 to TRBJ2-2; no clear D gene. Germline V lookup: CDR1 SNHLY, CDR2 FYNNEI. This CDR3 is built from 12 residues. CDR3 sequence: CANSVTARELFF. The CDR3 nucleotides are TGTGCCAACAGTGTGACCGCCCGGGAGCTGTTTTTT.

The J gene is TRBJ1-5, the V gene TRBV6-1; D unresolved. In germline, CDR1 is MNHNS, CDR2 SASEGT. The germline V and J ends were trimmed by 4 bases and 4 bases, with 5 bases remaining between them. This CDR3 is 12 amino acids long. In DNA, the CDR3 is TGTGCCAGCAGTGGACTAAATCAGCCCCAGCATTTT. Encoded protein: CASSGLNQPQHF.

The sample holds one count of this clone. The genes are TRBV19 and TRBJ2-2; 11 bases are shared with TRBD1. This CDR3 has 17 amino acids. Germline V gives CDR1 LNHDA, CDR2 SQIVND (reference sequence). After removal of 4 bases from V and 6 bases from J, the junction contained 10 bases not matched to a gene. The CDR3 DNA reads as TGTGCCAGTAGTACGGGACAGGGGGTTTCTCGGGCCGGGGAGCTGTTTTTT. Its protein product is CASSTGQGVSRAGELFF.

The V call is TRBV4-1, the J call TRBJ2-5, with a weak D call TRBD2 (5 bases). The DNA end is a closer match to TRBJ2-7, so the J assignment may be wrong. The CDR3 sequence is 15 residues long. Per germline, CDR1 MGHRA and CDR2 YSYEKL. The CDR3, as DNA: TGCGCCAGCAGCCCCACCTTACTAGAGACCTACGAGCAGTACTTC. It is translated as CASSPTLLETYEQYF.

About this clone itself: Germline is not matched at one junction end, which may reflect a read error. The chain recombines TRBV7-7 with TRBJ2-3; 7 nucleotides match TRBD2. CDR1 is SSHAT, CDR2 FNYEAQ, per germline (reference sequence). CDR3 size: 13 residues. This CDR3 is CASSSSGADTQYF. In DNA form, the CDR3 reads TGTGCTAGCAGCTCCAGCGGGGCAGATACGCAGTATTTT.

This clone has just a few counts. The chain couples TRBV6-5 to TRBJ1-3; D not resolved. Germline CDR1 MNHEY, CDR2 SVGAGI. The CDR3 extends over 13 amino acids. Trimming took 0 bases from V and 9 from J, leaving 9 bases between them. CDR3: CASSYSLAGTIYF. The CDR3 nucleotides are TGTGCCAGCAGTTACTCCCTTGCGGGCACCATATATTTT.

The chain joins TRBV11-2 to TRBJ2-2; TRBD1 matches at 11 bases. The CDR3 consists of 17 residues. Germline CDR1 and CDR2: SGHAT and FQNNGV. V gave up 0 bases and J gave up 4 bases; unmatched junction bases: 4. CDR3 residues: CASSLDPDRGRTGELFF. CDR3 nucleotides: TGTGCCAGCAGCTTAGATCCGGACAGGGGGCGCACCGGGGAGCTGTTTTTT.